This T cell receptor beta chain came from a study of beta chain features in type 1 diabetes. This clone showed up just once. The antigen is undetermined. Of the isolated RNA, all was reverse transcribed, and so the sequenced material was expressed TCRB transcripts. The data were produced by immunoSEQ multiplex PCR, yet TCRdb's version contains in-frame clones alone and is incomplete. The table records about 700,000 clones, around an eighth of them present only once. General study findings and limits: A moderate, significant TCRB CDR3 shortening appeared in type 1 diabetes across four CD4+ subsets.

Sequenced sample: naive CD4+ T cells from blood. This TCR was sampled from a man aged 18-30 years with type 1 diabetes.

In nucleotides, the CDR3 is TGTGCCAGCTCCCTAGCGGGGGGGCCCGGGGAGACCCAGTACTTC. Amino acid sequence: CASSLAGGPGETQYF. The chain is built from TRBV9 and TRBJ2-5; the match to TRBD2 covers 12 bases. V dropped 7 bases and J dropped 5; count of bases not matched to a gene: 9. Looked up from germline, CDR1 is SGDLS and CDR2 is YYNGEE. CDR3 size: 15 residues.